This note documents a single T cell receptor beta chain sequence. The data are from a study of blood T cell repertoires in COVID-19. Study-level background: T cells, B-cell-depleted T cells, or PBMCs supplied cDNA or gDNA.

Trimming removed 4 bases at V and 2 bases at J, with 10 bases between. Germline CDR1 SGHDT, CDR2 YYEEEE. The CDR3 runs to 13 residues. TCRdb's table, derived via immunoSEQ multiplex PCR, lists solely in-frame clones and lacks some. The sample yields approximately 210,000 clones, 70% to 85% seen once. Ages ranged from about 18 to 89 years, with residence in 24 US areas. Clinical history reported by participants formed the basis on which cohorts were assigned. All recovered Cohort 3 donors got two negative PCRs, got clearance, or saw symptom resolution. The receptor was derived from a middle-aged man who had recovered from COVID-19. The sample consisted of PBMCs or T cells enriched from blood (not recorded which). This rearrangement joins TRBV5-6 to TRBJ2-7; D may be TRBD1 (6 bases). The CDR3 loop reads CASSLGTTYEQYF. DNA of the CDR3: TGTGCCAGCAGCCTAGGGACAACCTACGAGCAGTACTTC.